This T cell receptor (beta chain) was sequenced for a study of T cells expressing NK-cell markers (dated by TCRdb to 2019 to 2021). With respect to the entire study: Three sorted T-cell subsets (CD3+CD56+NKG2C+, CD3+CD56+NKG2C- and CD3+CD56-NKG2C+) from 8 or 9 donors had their TCR beta-chain repertoires profiled. Seven of the eight sequenced donors were HCMV-seropositive and one was HCMV-seronegative. Sequencing of the libraries produced 2 x 150 bp reads on Illumina HiSeq 2000/2500, MiSeq or NextSeq. Randomly selected healthy volunteers, three men and five women, were used as the eight sequenced donors. On the study overall, not on this receptor specifically: Whether the expanded NKG2C-expressing T cell clones were specific for HCMV antigens was left unclear. Those dominant clonotypes were again the most abundant among CD3+CD56-NKG2C+ cells in several donors, at roughly 25-60.1%. In roughly six donors, the dominant CD3+CD56+NKG2C+ clonotypes were among the top 10 CD8+ clonotypes and accounted for about 1.0-7.5% of CD8+ T cells.

Instrument used: Illumina HiSeq 2000. TCR beta cDNA libraries were prepared using 5'RACE template switching, which introduced a universal primer site and unique molecular identifiers. cDNA synthesis was primed from the TCR beta constant segment and was followed by two successive PCR amplification steps. Processing in the source paper ran as follows. MIGEC handled demultiplexing of the reads and grouping by UMI, while MiTCR was used to assemble and quantify clonotypes. To exclude erroneous sequences, any TCR cDNA sequence not supported by at least two reads was discarded. Downstream repertoire analysis used the tcR package, and clonotypes were matched across fractions by CDR3 nucleotide sequence plus V segment. VDJmatch was used to annotate antigen specificity against VDJdb, with one amino acid substitution allowed in CDR3. TCRdb reprocessed the reads and assigns one entry to each CDR3 protein sequence, leaving out DNA. It is TCRdb's table, rather than the study itself, that gives the V and J calls and clone size. The sample table gives roughly 120,000 distinct CDR3 sequences. Roughly 18% of the sample lies in the top ten.

With regard to this clonotype: There is no known antigen for this receptor.

To determine HCMV serostatus, a commercial ELISA kit was used to detect HCMV-specific IgG in serum. Peripheral blood mononuclear cells were isolated from blood by Ficoll density gradient centrifugation. Sequenced sample: blood T cells: a sorted CD56 or NKG2C T cell subset, CD4+ or CD8+ T cells, or bulk PBMC T cells (not recorded which). This clonotype was obtained from a woman aged 18 to 75 in good health.

The CDR3 has the sequence CASSQIGTGQGEQYF. The chain is encoded by TRBV4-1 joined to TRBJ2-7; the D call of TRBD1 rests on TCRdb alone, since no DNA is present to check it. CDR1 and CDR2, looked up from the germline V gene, are MGHRA and YSYEKL. Reading from cysteine to phenylalanine, the CDR3 counts 15 amino acids. DNA for this receptor is not on file.